The T cell receptor (beta chain) described here comes from a study of T cell responses to AZD1222 COVID-19 vaccine (dated by TCRdb to the early 2020s). As for the study more broadly: AZD1222 recipients given second doses at about 4 weeks or at about 12 weeks were pooled, since spike-specific TCR depth and breadth were not found to differ between the two schedules. TCR sequencing was performed for more than 230 trial participants, of whom approximately 200 were given two doses of AZD1222 and about 25 were given two doses of MenACWY control vaccine. Trial participants were enrolled by age into subgroups of 18-55, 56-69 and 70-plus years, and around 150, 28 and 57 TCR-sequenced participants, respectively, were included in these subgroups. Study-wide findings and limitations: Participants were mostly white British and included more females than males, and it was suggested by the authors that clonal diversity may have been underestimated. Conclusions about previously exposed vaccinees are limited, since just six or seven AZD1222 recipients were seropositive for SARS-CoV-2 at baseline. Because no day 14 peak-response samples were available, repertoires were characterized only after the peak T cell response. After two AZD1222 doses, spike-specific TCR breadth and depth were significantly higher than at day 0 and than in MenACWY recipients. Vaccine-associated CD4 TCRs spanned the whole spike protein, with dominant responses in regions 160-218 and 743-854. The 56-69-year group was small, and its depth increase did not reach significance, likely because of low power. Nearly half of unique spike-specific TCRs reportedly recognized epitopes outside regions mutated in the B.1.351 and B.1.1.7 variants.

According to the germline V gene, CDR1 reads MNHEY and CDR2 reads SVGAGI. V loses 10 bases, J loses 0 bases, and the germline ends lie 15 bases apart. The CDR3 numbers 15 residues from cysteine through phenylalanine. Here the CDR3 DNA is all that survives: 45 bases in frame from base 1. As concerns this clone: Its antigen remains unidentified. Qualities for individual bases were not recorded, and no much larger clone is one base off.

Per the publication, the time point label means: baseline before first vaccination. Samples from vaccinated people were obtained from the UK trials COV001 and COV002, which included a single-blind randomized controlled phase 2/3 trial of AZD1222 (ChAdOx1 nCoV-19) in healthy adults. For TCRbeta chain sequencing, PBMC samples from trial participants were taken at day 0 and at day 28 after the second dose. The CDR3 regions of human TCRbeta chains were analyzed by immunosequencing. The original pipeline was this. TCRs in the repertoires were compared against a reference library of SARS-CoV-2-specific TCRs that had been generated with the MIRA antigen-specificity platform. Breadth was defined as the fraction of unique TCRs that were SARS-CoV-2-associated. Depth was defined as the fraction of total T cells that were SARS-CoV-2-associated. Using the MIRA data, every spike-specific TCR was mapped to the spike region that the TCR reacted to and assigned to either a CD4 or a CD8 class. Log10-transformed breadth and depth values were compared by one-way ANOVA with Sidak's multiple comparisons tests. TCRdb re-hosts the immuneACCESS table, in-frame sequences only. Its copies lack some clones; in the studies checked, an unresolved V gene accounts for under half of them, and the cause for the rest is not known. V and J calls and clone size are given by that table; D and trimming were obtained from the DNA. A total of 140,000 to 150,000 clones appear in this sample, around 91% of them only once. The top ten hold 1.5% to 2% of the sample.

The source material was peripheral blood, sampled on day 0 of AZD1222 vaccination. This clonotype was sampled from an adult in good health. The sequence is built from TRBV6-5 and TRBJ2-2, and the D gene may be TRBD1, 6 bases matching. The nucleotides read TGTGCCACTCAGACAGGACTCACGAACACCGGGGAGCTGTTTTTT. Translated, it reads CATQTGLTNTGELFF.